This TCR beta chain was profiled in a study of beta chain features in type 1 diabetes. Study findings and constraints: Type 1 diabetes patients had TCRB CDR3s that were shorter (moderately but significantly so) in all four CD4+ subsets.

This clone occurred a few times. No antigen is known for it. The investigators reverse transcribed all of the isolated RNA, so they sequenced expressed TCRB transcripts. Generated by immunoSEQ multiplex PCR, the TCRdb table keeps only in-frame clones and is missing some. Of around 650,000 clones listed, around 12% are singletons. Without exception, sorted populations had purity beyond 98%. Trimming took off 5 bases at V and 0 bases at J, with 5 bases between the two ends. The V gene's germline CDR1 is SGHNT and CDR2 YENEEA. The CDR3 covers 13 residues. The rearrangement links TRBV11-3 to TRBJ2-1; no firm D call. Sample: naive CD4+ T cells from blood. The clonotype originates from a man aged 30-40 years with type 1 diabetes. The CDR3 here is CASSPSSYNEQFF. For the CDR3, the DNA is TGTGCCAGCAGCCCTAGCTCCTACAATGAGCAGTTCTTC.